These T cell receptor beta chains were read from a single sample in a study of graft-versus-host responses after intestinal transplantation. Repertoires were generated with immunoSEQ multiplex PCR, while TCRdb's copy carries only in-frame clones and drops some. In the table there are about 110,000 clones, roughly nine tenths of which are singletons. No antigen has been identified for these receptors. The sample in question was unstimulated CD4+ T cells sorted from spleen or lymph node cells, obtained before transplant. The receptors originated from a human donor who was the organ donor for an intestinal transplant. Each CDR3 is given without its conserved first and last residue. For some rows the clone size is stated as once, few or many, or as a class when expanded; others skip it.

j_call	v_call	clone_size	cdr3_aa
TRBJ2-1	TRBV6-1	once	ASSATDSYNEQF
TRBJ1-2	TRBV7-2	NA	ASSLDPGNYGYT
TRBJ1-1	TRBV30	NA	AWSRGASTEAF
TRBJ2-3	TRBV27	NA	ASSPLGPGTDTQY
TRBJ1-5	TRBV11-2	NA	ASSSGPGTGNNQPQH
TRBJ2-1	TRBV11-2	NA	ASSLDRTGMGTYNEQF
TRBJ1-4	TRBV5-1	NA	ASSLISVGENEKLF
TRBJ2-5	TRBV25-1	NA	ASSLGLAGLETQY
TRBJ2-7	TRBV7-9	NA	ASSLARGLTSGRPYEQY
TRBJ2-7	TRBV14	NA	ASSHRGTGKISEQY
TRBJ2-7	TRBV6-6	NA	ASSPERGRNYEQY
TRBJ2-4	TRBV12-5	NA	ASGLVNGPALDIQY
TRBJ1-2	TRBV28	NA	ASSLWGARGYT
TRBJ1-5	TRBV7-2	NA	ASSLLLTSNQPQH
TRBJ2-1	TRBV6-5	NA	ASSYSTSGRNEQF
TRBJ1-1	TRBV19	NA	ASSVLEVKAEAF
TRBJ2-3	TRBV10-3	NA	AISARTDSTDTQY